The 8 T cell receptor beta chains below were found in one sample sequenced in a study of memory CD4+ T cells and cytomegalovirus serostatus. Profiling relied on immunoSEQ multiplex PCR, and the TCRdb table lists in-frame clones only, not all of them. The repertoire holds about 56,000 clones, around 79% seen once, with around 2.7% in the top ten. Single viable CD3+CD4+CD8-CD45RO+ cells were sorted as the memory CD4+ T cells. Sample: memory CD4+ T cells from blood. These receptors were collected from an adult in good health and CMV-seropositive.

V and J are TRBV7-2 and TRBJ1-2; 8 nucleotides align to TRBD1. This CDR3 contains 13 residues. Germline CDR1 is SGHTA and CDR2 is FQGNSA. With 3 bases clipped from V and 7 bases from J, the junction kept 4 bases outside the gene matches. The CDR3 coding sequence is TGTGCCAGCAGCTTCCAGGGGGCCTTTGGCTACACCTTC. Protein product: CASSFQGAFGYTF.

This sequence joins TRBV5-1 and TRBJ1-1; D gene uncertain. V lost 3 bases and J lost 4, with 10 bases in between. This CDR3 is built from 13 residues. Germline V gene sequence: CDR1 SGHRS, CDR2 YFSETQ. CDR3 loop: CASSYHKGTEAFF. The DNA of the CDR3 is TGCGCCAGCAGCTATCATAAGGGCACTGAAGCTTTCTTT.

The rearrangement joins TRBV9 to TRBJ1-4, with D possibly TRBD1 on 5 matching bases. The germline CDR1 and CDR2 sequences are SGDLS and YYNGEE. V dropped 3 bases and J dropped 7 bases, with 13 bases sitting between them. The CDR3 is made up of 14 amino acids. DNA for the CDR3: TGTGCCAGCAGCGCAACGCAGGGAGTTGAAAAACTGTTTTTT. Protein sequence: CASSATQGVEKLFF. The full variable domain, in which reference TRBV9 and TRBJ1-4 provide the parts outside the CDR3, is DSGVTQTPKHLITATGQRVTLRCSPRSGDLSVYWYQQSLDQGLQFLIQYYNGEERAKGNILERFSAQQFPDLHSELNLSSLELGDSALYFCASSATQGVEKLFFGSGTQLSVL.

This chain connects TRBV9 to TRBJ2-5; 14 bases fit TRBD2. Germline V gene data show CDR1 as SGDLS and CDR2 as YYNGEE. V dropped 5 bases and J dropped 5; count of bases not matched to a gene: 11. The CDR3 has 17 amino acids. The CDR3 nucleotides are TGTGCCAGCAGGAGGGGGGGACTAGCGGGAGAGAGGGAGACCCAGTACTTC. Residues: CASRRGGLAGERETQYF.

The V and J genes are TRBV2 and TRBJ2-1, with 10 bases identical to TRBD2. Losses at the gene ends were 7 bases for V and 5 bases for J; bases not matched to a gene: 8. Germline V gene data show CDR1 as SNHLY and CDR2 as FYNNEI. The CDR3 totals 15 residues. CDR3 loop: CASILLAGANNEQFF. The CDR3 DNA reads TGTGCCAGCATTCTCCTAGCGGGAGCTAACAATGAGCAGTTCTTC.

The V gene is TRBV18, the J gene TRBJ2-5; D perhaps matches TRBD1 (6 bases). The CDR3 runs 15 residues. The V end lost 5 bases, the J end lost 2 bases, and 15 bases lay between the germline ends. Looked up from germline, CDR1 is KGHSH and CDR2 is LQKENI. CDR3 sequence (DNA): TGTGCCAGCTCATCGAATGACAGGTCACAAGAGACCCAGTACTTC. This encodes CASSSNDRSQETQYF.

The V gene is TRBV4-3, the J gene TRBJ2-1, with 12 bases fitting TRBD1. CDR1 and CDR2 (germline): LGHNA, YSLEER. The CDR3 runs to 18 residues. V lost 2 bases and J lost 8; bases outside the gene matches: 13. CDR3 loop: CASSQSTKPGQGADEQFF. The DNA for the CDR3 is TGCGCCAGCAGCCAAAGTACCAAACCGGGACAGGGGGCCGATGAGCAGTTCTTC.

This clone has just a few counts. The chain's CDR3 is CASSRFGLAGDGEQFF. As DNA, the CDR3 is TGTGCCAGTAGTAGATTCGGACTAGCGGGAGATGGTGAGCAGTTCTTC. The chain combines TRBV19 with TRBJ2-1; 13 bases are a match to TRBD2. The CDR3 is 16 amino acids. V lost 4 bases and J lost 9; bases outside the gene matches: 9. CDR1 and CDR2 from the germline V gene are LNHDA and SQIVND (reference sequence).